Shown below are 17 T cell receptor beta chains from a single sample sequenced in a study of T cells in Graves' hyperthyroidism and ophthalmopathy. Amplification of TCR beta CDR3 regions was performed using RNA transcripts as template. The TCR CDR3 was amplified in a first-round RT-PCR using the HTBI primer set. TCRdb independently ran MiXCR on the multiplex PCR reads; one entry per CDR3 protein. Of about 480,000 distinct CDR3 sequences in the sample, around a quarter were seen once. The specimen was blood. Receptors originate from a woman younger than 45 with Graves' ophthalmopathy.

This clonotype was found many times. The chain employs TRBV7-8 and TRBJ2-7; 7 nucleotides agree with TRBD1. From germline, CDR1 is SGHVS and CDR2 FQNEAQ. V was pared by 3 bases and J by 0 bases, with 8 bases of the junction left unmatched. The CDR3 covers 16 residues. The CDR3 loop is CASSLLPGQISYEQYF. The CDR3 bases are TGTGCCAGCAGCTTGCTACCGGGACAGATCTCCTACGAGCAGTACTTC.

This clonotype showed up many times. The chain combines TRBV6-1 with TRBJ1-1; D call uncertain. This CDR3 has 12 amino acids. The V end was cut by 5 bases, the J end by 11 bases, with 15 bases between. CDR1 MNHNS and CDR2 SASEGT come from the germline V gene. The CDR3 protein is CASSRPGFGAFF. The DNA for the CDR3 is TGTGCCAGCAGTCGCCCGGGATTTGGGGCTTTCTTT.

This clonotype was counted only a few times. A read error may produce the germline difference seen at one junction end. The chain joins TRBV9 to TRBJ1-2; 9 bases line up with TRBD1. Germline CDR1 is SGDLS and CDR2 is YYNGEE. CDR3 length: 13 residues. CDR3 sequence (DNA): TGTGCCAGTAATAGCGGGACAGGGAATGGCTGCACCTTC. This sequence encodes CASNSGTGNGCTF.

This chain links TRBV6-5 with TRBJ1-1, with D hard to call. The V gene lost 0 bases and the J gene lost 4 bases, with 12 bases spanning the gap. Germline loops: CDR1 MNHEY, CDR2 SVGAGI. The CDR3 has 15 residues. The CDR3 loop reads CASSYSVAEGTEAFF. As DNA, the CDR3 is TGTGCCAGCAGTTACTCTGTAGCTGAGGGCACTGAAGCTTTCTTT.

This clonotype was recorded at least ten times. The rearrangement links TRBV5-1 to TRBJ1-2; unclear D gene. Germline-derived CDR1 and CDR2 are SGHRS and YFSETQ. V was cut by 3 bases and J by 4 bases, with 10 bases left in between. This CDR3 contains 13 residues. The CDR3: CASSSLGFYGYTF. The CDR3 region has the DNA TGCGCCAGCAGCTCCCTCGGGTTCTATGGCTACACCTTC.

The gene calls are TRBV2 and TRBJ2-2; D remains unclear. Germline V gene data show CDR1 as SNHLY and CDR2 as FYNNEI. There are 15 residues in the CDR3. Trimming removed 2 bases at V and 0 bases at J, with 7 bases between. The CDR3 loop is CASSERASNTGELFF. DNA for the CDR3: TGTGCCAGCAGTGAAAGGGCTTCGAACACCGGGGAGCTGTTTTTT.

This chain uses TRBV7-9 with TRBJ1-2; tentative D call: TRBD1 (5 bases). The length of the CDR3 is 12 residues. Looked up from germline, CDR1 is SEHNR and CDR2 is FQNEAQ (reference sequence). V was pared by 9 bases and J by 7 bases, with 15 bases between. CDR3 residues: CASSVGGSGYTF. CDR3 DNA: TGTGCCAGTTCGGTGGGGGGATCTGGCTACACCTTC.

The sample holds many counts of this clonotype. V gene TRBV29-1 combines with J gene TRBJ1-2; TRBD1 matches 7 bases. The V segment lost 7 bases and the J segment 4 bases; nucleotides outside the gene matches: 9. The CDR3 covers 13 residues. Looked up from germline, CDR1 is SQVTM and CDR2 is ANQGSEA. The CDR3 DNA sequence: TGCAGCGCTCAACAGGGGATGGGCTATGGCTACACCTTC. It translates to CSAQQGMGYGYTF.

This clonotype was detected many times. J is TRBJ2-7 and V is TRBV5-8; D may be TRBD1 (6 bases). V gave up 4 bases and J gave up 0 bases, with 14 bases separating them. Germline V gives CDR1 SGHTS, CDR2 YDEGEE. The CDR3 has 15 amino acids. This CDR3 is CASSLTGPSSYEQYF. DNA for the CDR3: TGTGCCAGCAGCCTCACAGGGCCAAGCTCCTACGAGCAGTACTTC.

This rearrangement joins TRBV20-1 to TRBJ1-5; unclear D gene. The germline V and J ends were trimmed by 0 bases and 2 bases, with 11 bases remaining between them. Per the germline V gene, CDR1 is DFQATT and CDR2 is SNEGSKA (reference sequence). This CDR3 is 15 amino acids long. The CDR3 here is CSARDRTRGNQPQHF. The CDR3 DNA sequence: TGCAGTGCTAGAGATCGGACCCGGGGCAATCAGCCCCAGCATTTT.

This chain links TRBV20-1 with TRBJ2-2; 9 bases map to TRBD1. There are 15 residues in the CDR3. V was pared by 4 bases and J by 3 bases, with 6 bases of the junction left unmatched. Germline values: CDR1 DFQATT, CDR2 SNEGSKA (reference sequence). CDR3 bases: TGCAGTGCTACACAGGGGGCGCCGGACACCGGGGAGCTGTTTTTT. Translation: CSATQGAPDTGELFF.

This clonotype has only a few counts. The chain carries TRBV6-5 and TRBJ1-2, with a weak D call TRBD1 (5 bases). CDR3 length equals 14 residues. The V gene lost 0 bases and the J gene lost 4 bases, with 9 bases spanning the gap. Germline values: CDR1 MNHEY, CDR2 SVGAGI. The CDR3 sequence: CASSYSGGSYGYTF. As DNA, the CDR3 is TGTGCCAGCAGTTACTCGGGGGGGAGCTATGGCTACACCTTC.

V usage is TRBV6-1 and J usage is TRBJ2-7; maybe TRBD1 (6 bases). Germline V gene sequence: CDR1 MNHNS, CDR2 SASEGT. Deletions cut 10 bases from V and 3 bases from J, with 10 bases between. CDR3 length: 11 amino acids. CDR3 amino acids: CATDRIYEQYF. CDR3 sequence (DNA): TGTGCCACTGACAGGATCTACGAGCAGTACTTC.

This clonotype was counted at least ten times. The chain carries TRBV28 and TRBJ2-2, with D hard to call. The germline V gene encodes CDR1 MDHEN and CDR2 SYDVKM. The CDR3 is made up of 12 amino acids. V was shortened by 4 bases and J by 6 bases, with 6 bases between the two germline ends. Here the CDR3 DNA reads TGTGCCAGCAGTTACCTGGCCGGGGAGCTGTTTTTT. Amino acid sequence: CASSYLAGELFF.

This clonotype occurred a few times. V and J are TRBV11-1 and TRBJ2-7; D perhaps matches TRBD2 (5 bases). This CDR3 has 15 residues. V shed 1 base and J shed 4 bases, with 14 bases lying between them. The germline gives CDR1 SGHAT, CDR2 FQDESV (reference sequence). DNA for the CDR3: TGTGCCAGCAGCTTAGGCCCAGATTCGGGGTACGAGCAGTACTTC. It encodes CASSLGPDSGYEQYF.

This clonotype was seen a few times. The chain joins TRBV15 to TRBJ2-7; D gene ambiguous. The CDR3 length is 15 residues. Trimming left V 1 base short and J 0 bases short, with 10 bases between. CDR1 LNHNV and CDR2 YYDKDF come from the germline V gene (reference sequence). The CDR3 DNA is TGTGCCACCAGCAGAGTGGCAGGCGCCTCCTACGAGCAGTACTTC. Amino acids: CATSRVAGASYEQYF.

This clonotype was seen many times. The V and J genes are TRBV30 and TRBJ1-2; tentatively, D is TRBD1 (6 bases). The ends were cut back, 4 bases at V and 2 bases at J, with 8 bases in the middle. This CDR3 spans 12 amino acids. Per the germline V gene, CDR1 is GTSNPN and CDR2 is SVGIG (reference sequence). In DNA form, the CDR3 reads TGTGCCTGGAATCAGGGGAACTATGGCTACACCTTC. It yields the protein CAWNQGNYGYTF.